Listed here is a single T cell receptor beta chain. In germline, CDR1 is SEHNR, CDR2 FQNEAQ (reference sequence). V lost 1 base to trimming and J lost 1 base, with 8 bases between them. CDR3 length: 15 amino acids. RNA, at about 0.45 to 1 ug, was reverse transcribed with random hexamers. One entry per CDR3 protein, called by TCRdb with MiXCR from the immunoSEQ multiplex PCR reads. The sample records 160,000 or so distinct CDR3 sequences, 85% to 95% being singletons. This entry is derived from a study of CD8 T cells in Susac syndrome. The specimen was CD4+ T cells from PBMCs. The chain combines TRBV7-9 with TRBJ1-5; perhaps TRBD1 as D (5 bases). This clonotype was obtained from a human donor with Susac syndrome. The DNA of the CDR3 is TGTGCCAGCAGCTTAGACAGGACGAGCAATCAGCCCCAGCATTTT. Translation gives CASSLDRTSNQPQHF.